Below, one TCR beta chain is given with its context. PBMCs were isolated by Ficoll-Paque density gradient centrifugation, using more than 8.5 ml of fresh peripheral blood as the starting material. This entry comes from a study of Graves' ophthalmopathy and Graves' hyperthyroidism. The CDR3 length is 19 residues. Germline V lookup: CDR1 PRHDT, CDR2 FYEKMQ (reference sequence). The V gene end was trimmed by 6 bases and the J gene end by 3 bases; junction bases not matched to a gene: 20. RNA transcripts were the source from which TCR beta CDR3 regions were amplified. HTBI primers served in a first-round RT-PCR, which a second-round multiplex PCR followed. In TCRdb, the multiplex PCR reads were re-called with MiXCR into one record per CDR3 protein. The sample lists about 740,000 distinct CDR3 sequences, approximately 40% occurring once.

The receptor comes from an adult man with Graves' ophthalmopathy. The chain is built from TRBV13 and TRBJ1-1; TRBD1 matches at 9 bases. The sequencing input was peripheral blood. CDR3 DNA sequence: TGTGCCAGCAGTTCATACGTTGGGACAGGGCCCCTCGGGGACACTGAAGCTTTCTTT. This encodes CASSSYVGTGPLGDTEAFF.